Presented here are 24 T cell receptor beta chains from one specimen sequenced in a study of T cells in localized non-small cell lung cancer. Some clones are missing from TCRdb's copy, which holds only in-frame ones; the method was immunoSEQ multiplex PCR. The top ten clones hold 15% to 20% of a sample with roughly 2,000 clones, roughly 22% of them seen once. The source was lung tumor tissue, collected before any cancer treatment. These receptors originate from a male donor older than 55 with stage II lung adenocarcinoma.

This clone was seen a handful of times. V is TRBV11-3 and J is TRBJ2-1; D unclear. The CDR3 sequence is 17 residues long. Germline V gives CDR1 SGHNT, CDR2 YENEEA. V was trimmed by 7 bases and J by 3 bases, leaving 22 bases between them. The CDR3 loop is CASNRATGLGYYNEQFF. The CDR3 DNA is TGTGCCAGCAATAGGGCAACTGGGTTGGGGTACTACAATGAGCAGTTCTTC.

The V gene is TRBV5-1, the J gene TRBJ2-1; 9 bases are shared with TRBD2. The CDR3 is 16 residues long. The J segment lost 7 bases and the V segment lost 2 bases, leaving 10 bases of the junction unmatched. Germline loops: CDR1 SGHRS, CDR2 YFSETQ. The CDR3 DNA reads as TGCGCCAGCAGCTTCCCTCCTAGCGGGGATCCAAATGAGCAGTTCTTC. Translation: CASSFPPSGDPNEQFF.

This clone was detected only a few times. The J gene is TRBJ1-2, the V gene TRBV11-3; a weak D match, TRBD1 (6 bases). CDR3 length: 15 amino acids. The V and J ends lost 0 bases and 13 bases respectively, with 21 bases between them. Germline V gene data show CDR1 as SGHNT and CDR2 as YENEEA. CDR3 protein: CASSLDHGTRGPRTF. In DNA form, the CDR3 reads TGTGCCAGCAGCTTAGATCACGGGACAAGGGGACCGCGCACCTTC. Full variable domain (rest looked up from reference TRBV11-3 and TRBJ1-2): EAGVVQSPRYKIIEKKQPVAFWCNPISGHNTLYWYLQNLGQGPELLIRYENEEAVDDSQLPKDRFSAERLKGVDSTLKIQPAELGDSAVYLCASSLDHGTRGPRTFGSGTRLTVV.

V usage is TRBV18 and J usage is TRBJ2-5, with 8 bases aligning to TRBD2. Per the germline V gene, CDR1 is KGHSH and CDR2 is LQKENI. The length of the CDR3 is 14 residues. V lost 3 bases to trimming and J lost 4 bases; unmatched junction nucleotides: 4. In DNA form, the CDR3 reads TGTGCCAGCTCACCTCCGGCGGGGGGAGAGACCCAGTACTTC. This gives the protein CASSPPAGGETQYF.

The rearrangement joins TRBV6-8 to TRBJ1-3, with D possibly TRBD1 on 5 matching bases. Germline lookup yields CDR1 MNHGY and CDR2 SAAAGT. V lost 5 bases, J lost 0 bases, and 14 bases lay in between. The CDR3 is 16 amino acids. As DNA, the CDR3 is TGTGCCAGCAGTCCTCAGGGCGCTCTCTCTGGAAACACCATATATTTT. It specifies CASSPQGALSGNTIYF.

The V call is TRBV19, the J call TRBJ1-1; no firm D call. CDR1 and CDR2 from the germline V gene are LNHDA and SQIVND (reference sequence). This CDR3 is built from 13 residues. With 3 bases removed from V and 1 base from J, the gap between germline ends came to 6 bases. The CDR3 here is CASSIQENTEAFF. As DNA, the CDR3 is TGTGCCAGTAGTATCCAGGAGAACACTGAAGCTTTCTTT. Full variable domain (remainder filled in from reference TRBV19 and TRBJ1-1): DGGITQSPKYLFRKEGQNVTLSCEQNLNHDAMYWYRQDPGQGLRLIYYSQIVNDFQKGDIAEGYSVSREKKESFPLTVTSAQKNPTAFYLCASSIQENTEAFFGQGTRLTVV.

This clone occurred a few times. The V and J genes are TRBV6-8 and TRBJ1-2; tentative D call: TRBD1 (5 bases). This CDR3 region has 13 residues. CDR1 and CDR2 from the germline V gene are MNHGY and SAAAGT. The V and J ends lost 4 bases and 8 bases respectively, with 14 bases between them. CDR3 sequence (DNA): TGTGCCAGCAGTTTAAGGGACCTAAGGGGCTACACCTTC. Translated: CASSLRDLRGYTF.

This rearrangement joins TRBV5-1 to TRBJ2-1; TRBD1 agrees at 9 bases. The CDR3 loop spans 14 amino acids. Germline trimming cut 5 bases from V and 9 bases from J; bases unmatched to any gene: 9. The germline V gene has CDR1 SGHRS and CDR2 YFSETQ. CDR3 DNA: TGCGCCAGCAGAGTCGGACAGGGGAAGGGTGAGCAGTTCTTC. Amino acids: CASRVGQGKGEQFF. Full variable domain (remainder filled in from reference TRBV5-1 and TRBJ2-1): KAGVTQTPRYLIKTRGQQVTLSCSPISGHRSVSWYQQTPGQGLQFLFEYFSETQRNKGNFPGRFSGRQFSNSRSEMNVSTLELGDSALYLCASRVGQGKGEQFFGPGTRLTVL.

This clone turned up a few times. This clone may be a read error of a much larger clone one base away. The chain is built from TRBV6-7 and TRBJ2-1; tentatively, D is TRBD1 or TRBD2 (6 bases each). TRBV6-7 is assigned to the ORF class and has an uncertain function. The CDR3 contains 15 residues. V lost 5 bases, J lost 4 bases, and 15 bases lay in between. CDR3 DNA: TGTGCCAGCAGTGAGGTCGGAGGGGGGTACAATGAGCAGTTCTTC. It translates to CASSEVGGGYNEQFF.

The rearrangement links TRBV6-8 to TRBJ1-2; a possible D gene is TRBD1 (6 bases). The CDR3 extends over 16 amino acids. From germline, CDR1 is MNHGY and CDR2 SAAAGT. V was pared by 2 bases and J by 4 bases, with 17 bases between. In nucleotides, the CDR3 is TGTGCCAGCAGTTACACAATACAGGGAGCAGCCTATGGCTACACCTTC. Protein sequence: CASSYTIQGAAYGYTF.

The chain combines TRBV6-8 with TRBJ2-3, with TRBD2 matching over 8 bases. V lost 0 bases to trimming and J lost 4 bases; unmatched junction nucleotides: 3. The CDR3 covers 15 residues. CDR1 is MNHGY and CDR2 is SAAAGT in the germline V gene. CDR3 protein: CASSYSGGAADTQYF. CDR3 nucleotides: TGTGCCAGCAGTTACTCCGGGGGGGCGGCAGATACGCAGTATTTT.

This clone occurred a few times. V usage is TRBV6-8 and J usage is TRBJ2-2; D ambiguous. V was clipped by 1 base and J by 0 bases, with 6 bases between them. Looked up from germline, CDR1 is MNHGY and CDR2 is SAAAGT. The length of the CDR3 is 15 residues. DNA for the CDR3: TGTGCCAGCAGTTACTATGGCGCGAACACCGGGGAGCTGTTTTTT. It encodes CASSYYGANTGELFF.

Sample share makes this clone medium-sized. V is TRBV7-2 and J is TRBJ2-1, with D maybe TRBD2 (6 bases). The CDR3 extends over 13 amino acids. V lost 3 bases and J lost 9, with 12 bases in between. Germline assignment: CDR1 SGHTA and CDR2 FQGNSA. CDR3 nucleotides: TGTGCCAGCAGCTTTTGGAGGGGAGGTGAGCAGTTCTTC. Its translation: CASSFWRGGEQFF.

This clone was seen a handful of times. The V gene is TRBV11-3, the J gene TRBJ1-4; 7 positions match TRBD1. CDR1 and CDR2 (germline): SGHNT, YENEEA. The CDR3 extends over 15 amino acids. J was trimmed by 4 bases and V by 2 bases; bases with no gene match: 4. The chain's CDR3 is CASSLWGQINEKLFF. The CDR3 DNA reads TGTGCCAGCAGCTTATGGGGACAGATTAATGAAAAACTGTTTTTT. Variable domain in full (rest from reference TRBV11-3 and TRBJ1-4): EAGVVQSPRYKIIEKKQPVAFWCNPISGHNTLYWYLQNLGQGPELLIRYENEEAVDDSQLPKDRFSAERLKGVDSTLKIQPAELGDSAVYLCASSLWGQINEKLFFGSGTQLSVL.

This clone was detected only a few times. This sequence joins TRBV6-8 and TRBJ1-6; D may be TRBD1 (5 bases). The CDR3 extends over 12 amino acids. V lost 4 bases to trimming and J lost 8 bases, with 6 bases between them. Germline V gene lookup returns CDR1 MNHGY and CDR2 SAAAGT. The CDR3 sequence: CASSLGDSPLHF. The CDR3 DNA follows: TGTGCCAGCAGTTTGGGGGATTCACCCCTCCACTTT.

In its sample, this clone is medium-sized. The chain employs TRBV11-3 and TRBJ2-3; no firm D call. This CDR3 contains 14 residues. CDR1 SGHNT and CDR2 YENEEA come from the germline V gene. V dropped 2 bases and J dropped 3 bases, with 9 bases sitting between them. The CDR3 region is CASSLMGQTDTQYF. DNA for the CDR3: TGTGCCAGCAGCTTAATGGGCCAAACAGATACGCAGTATTTT.

This clone was seen a few times. The chain carries TRBV11-3 and TRBJ2-6; D not resolved. This CDR3 is built from 15 residues. Trimming left V 3 bases short and J 0 bases short, with 6 bases between. Germline assignment: CDR1 SGHNT and CDR2 YENEEA. CDR3 residues: CASSLGNSGANVLTF. CDR3 nucleotides: TGTGCCAGCAGCTTGGGGAACTCTGGGGCCAACGTCCTGACTTTC.

The CDR3 spells CASSYSPSTEAFF. CDR3 sequence (DNA): TGTGCCAGCAGTTACTCGCCGAGCACTGAAGCTTTCTTT. This chain joins TRBV6-8 and TRBJ1-1, with D unresolved. Per germline, CDR1 MNHGY and CDR2 SAAAGT. The CDR3 extends over 13 amino acids. V was shortened by 0 bases and J by 4 bases, with 6 bases between the two germline ends.

The rearrangement joins TRBV19 to TRBJ2-1; 10 nucleotides match TRBD1. V dropped 1 base and J dropped 4; count of bases not matched to a gene: 4. The CDR3 covers 16 residues. CDR1 is LNHDA, CDR2 SQIVND, per germline (reference sequence). The CDR3 DNA sequence: TGTGCCAGTAGTATAGTCGACAGGGGGCGATACAATGAGCAGTTCTTC. Protein product: CASSIVDRGRYNEQFF. Together with reference TRBV19 and TRBJ2-1, the CDR3 gives the full variable domain: DGGITQSPKYLFRKEGQNVTLSCEQNLNHDAMYWYRQDPGQGLRLIYYSQIVNDFQKGDIAEGYSVSREKKESFPLTVTSAQKNPTAFYLCASSIVDRGRYNEQFFGPGTRLTVL.

The rearrangement links TRBV11-3 to TRBJ2-5; D may be TRBD1 or TRBD2 (5 bases each). Trimming took 4 bases from V and 4 from J, leaving 16 bases between them. CDR3 length: 15 amino acids. Germline CDR1 and CDR2: SGHNT and YENEEA. CDR3 protein: CASSSSGGGLETQYF. CDR3 DNA: TGTGCCAGCAGCTCGTCGGGTGGGGGATTAGAGACCCAGTACTTC.

Comment on this clone: The junction departs from germline at one end; a sequencing error may be responsible. The chain employs TRBV6-8 and TRBJ1-2; possible D gene TRBD1, 5 bases. Germline CDR1 MNHGY, CDR2 SAAAGT. The CDR3 totals 13 residues. CDR3 residues: CAISGGQNYGYTF. The CDR3 DNA reads TGTGCCATCAGTGGGGGTCAGAACTATGGCTACACCTTC.

This clone was picked up a small number of times. The chain recombines TRBV11-3 with TRBJ1-3; D is ambiguous. In germline, CDR1 is SGHNT, CDR2 YENEEA. The CDR3 length is 15 residues. Trimming cost V 5 bases and J 7 bases, with 18 bases left between them. The CDR3 region is CASSPGKGLRNTIYF. CDR3 sequence (DNA): TGTGCCAGCAGCCCGGGGAAAGGACTCCGGAACACCATATATTTT.

This clone has a handful of counts. This sequence joins TRBV6-8 and TRBJ2-2, with TRBD1 as a possible D gene (7 bases). The length of the CDR3 is 14 residues. V lost 9 bases and J 4 bases, leaving 15 bases between the germline ends. Germline V gene data show CDR1 as MNHGY and CDR2 as SAAAGT. DNA for the CDR3: TGTGCCAGTCAGGGGGGACGGAGCACCGGGGAGCTGTTTTTT. Protein: CASQGGRSTGELFF.

The chain uses TRBV19 and TRBJ2-7; unclear D gene. The V and J ends lost 4 bases and 3 bases respectively, with 16 bases between them. Germline CDR1 LNHDA, CDR2 SQIVND (reference sequence). This CDR3 region has 15 residues. The CDR3 region has the DNA TGTGCCAGTAGTACCCTTGACTCCGGGCTCTACGAGCAGTACTTC. Amino acids: CASSTLDSGLYEQYF.